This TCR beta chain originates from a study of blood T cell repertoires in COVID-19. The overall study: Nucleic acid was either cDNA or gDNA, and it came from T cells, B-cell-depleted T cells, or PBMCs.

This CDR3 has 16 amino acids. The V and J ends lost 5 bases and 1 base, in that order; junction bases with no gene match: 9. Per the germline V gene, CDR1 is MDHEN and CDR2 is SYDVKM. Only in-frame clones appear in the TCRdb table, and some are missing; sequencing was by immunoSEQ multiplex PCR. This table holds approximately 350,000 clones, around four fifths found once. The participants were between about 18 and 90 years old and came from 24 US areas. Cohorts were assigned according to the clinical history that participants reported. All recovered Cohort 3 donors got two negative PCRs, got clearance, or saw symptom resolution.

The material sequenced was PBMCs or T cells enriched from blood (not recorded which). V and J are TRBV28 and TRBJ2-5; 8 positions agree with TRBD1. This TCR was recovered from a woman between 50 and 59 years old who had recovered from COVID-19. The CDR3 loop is CASSLYSGTGQETQYF. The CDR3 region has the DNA TGTGCCAGCAGTCTCTACTCCGGGACAGGCCAAGAGACCCAGTACTTC.